This T cell receptor beta chain was recorded in a study of blood T cell repertoires in COVID-19. Across the whole study: Acute-phase and convalescent COVID-19 samples originated in the United States, Italy and Spain. Sample material is recorded as cDNA or gDNA derived from T cells, B-cell-depleted T cells, or PBMCs.

In the source study's methods: Amplification of reference gene primers provided the estimated nucleated cell counts. This table comes from immunoSEQ multiplex PCR, and its TCRdb copy is limited to in-frame clones, with some not included. The V and J calls and the clone size are those of that table, but D and trimming were determined from the DNA. The sample includes about 380,000 clones, around 90% seen only once; the top ten take 6.5% to 8%. This CDR3 is 14 amino acids long. Trimming at V came to 7 bases and at J to 3 bases, leaving 8 bases not matched to a gene. CDR1 SEHNR and CDR2 FQNEAQ come from the germline V gene (reference sequence).

This chain joins TRBV7-9 and TRBJ1-1; TRBD1 matches at 7 bases. The sequencing sample was made of peripheral blood. This sequence originates from a man between 18 and 35 years old with active or convalescent COVID-19. CDR3 coding DNA: TGTGCCAGCACCCCCAAGGGGGCTTACACTGAAGCTTTCTTT. Protein: CASTPKGAYTEAFF.